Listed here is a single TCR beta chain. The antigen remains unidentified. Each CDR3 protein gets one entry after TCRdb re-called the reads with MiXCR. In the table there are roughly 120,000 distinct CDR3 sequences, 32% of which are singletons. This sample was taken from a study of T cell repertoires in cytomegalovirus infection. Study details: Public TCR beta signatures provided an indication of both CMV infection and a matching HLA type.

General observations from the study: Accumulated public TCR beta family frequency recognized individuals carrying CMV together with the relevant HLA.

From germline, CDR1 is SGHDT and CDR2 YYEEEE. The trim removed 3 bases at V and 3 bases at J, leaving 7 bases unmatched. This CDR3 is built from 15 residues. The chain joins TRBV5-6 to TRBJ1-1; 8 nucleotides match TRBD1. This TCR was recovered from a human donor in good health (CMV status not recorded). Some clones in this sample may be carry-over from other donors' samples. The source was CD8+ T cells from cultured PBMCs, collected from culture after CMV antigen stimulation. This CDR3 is CASSWGTGDYTEAFF. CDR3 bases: TGTGCCAGCAGCTGGGGGACAGGAGATTACACTGAAGCTTTCTTT.